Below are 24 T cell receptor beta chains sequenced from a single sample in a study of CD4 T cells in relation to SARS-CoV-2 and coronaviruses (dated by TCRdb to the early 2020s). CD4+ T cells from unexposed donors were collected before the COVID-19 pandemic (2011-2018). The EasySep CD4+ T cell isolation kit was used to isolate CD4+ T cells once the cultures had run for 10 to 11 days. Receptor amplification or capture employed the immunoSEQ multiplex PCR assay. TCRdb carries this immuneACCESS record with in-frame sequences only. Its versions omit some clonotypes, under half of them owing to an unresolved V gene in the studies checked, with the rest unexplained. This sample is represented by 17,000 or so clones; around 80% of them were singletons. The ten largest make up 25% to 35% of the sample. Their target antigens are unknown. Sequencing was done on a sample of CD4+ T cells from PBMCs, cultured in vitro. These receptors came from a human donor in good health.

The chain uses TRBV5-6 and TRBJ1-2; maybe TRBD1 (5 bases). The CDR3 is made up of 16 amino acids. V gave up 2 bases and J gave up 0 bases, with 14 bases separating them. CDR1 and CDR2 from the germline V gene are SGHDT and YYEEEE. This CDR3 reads CASSLPETATNYGYTF. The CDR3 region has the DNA TGTGCCAGCAGCTTACCCGAGACAGCGACTAACTATGGCTACACCTTC.

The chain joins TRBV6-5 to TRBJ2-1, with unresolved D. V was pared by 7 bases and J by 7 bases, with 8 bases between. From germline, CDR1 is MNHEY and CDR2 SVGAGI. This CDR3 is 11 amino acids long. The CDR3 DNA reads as TGTGCCAGCACCAATATAAATGAGCAGTTCTTC. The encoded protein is CASTNINEQFF.

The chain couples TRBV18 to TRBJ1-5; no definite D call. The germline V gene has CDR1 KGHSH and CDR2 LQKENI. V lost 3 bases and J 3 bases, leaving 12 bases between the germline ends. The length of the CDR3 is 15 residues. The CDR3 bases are TGTGCCAGCTCACCGGGCCCGGGCCCCAATCAGCCCCAGCATTTT. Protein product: CASSPGPGPNQPQHF.

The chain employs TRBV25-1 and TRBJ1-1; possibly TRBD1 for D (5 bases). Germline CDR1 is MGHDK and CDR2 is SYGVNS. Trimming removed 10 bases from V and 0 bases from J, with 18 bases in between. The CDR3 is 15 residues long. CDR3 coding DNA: TGTGCCACCCCCAAGGGGCAGTCTTTGAACACTGAAGCTTTCTTT. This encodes CATPKGQSLNTEAFF.

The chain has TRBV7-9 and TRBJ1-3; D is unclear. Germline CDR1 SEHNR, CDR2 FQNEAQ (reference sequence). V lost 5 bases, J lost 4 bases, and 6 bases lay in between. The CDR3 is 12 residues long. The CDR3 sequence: CASSPVGNTIYF. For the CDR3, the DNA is TGTGCCAGCAGCCCAGTCGGAAACACCATATATTTT. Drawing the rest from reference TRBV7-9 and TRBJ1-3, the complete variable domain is DTGVSQNPRHKITKRGQNVTFRCDPISEHNRLYWYRQTLGQGPEFLTYFQNEAQLEKSRLLSDRFSAERPKGSFSTLEIQRTEQGDSAMYLCASSPVGNTIYFGEGSWLTVV.

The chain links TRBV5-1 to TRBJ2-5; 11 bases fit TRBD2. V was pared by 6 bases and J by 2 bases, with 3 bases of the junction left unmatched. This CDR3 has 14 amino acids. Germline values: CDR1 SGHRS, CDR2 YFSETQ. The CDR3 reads CASKTSGIQETQYF. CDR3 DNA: TGCGCCAGCAAGACTAGCGGGATTCAAGAGACCCAGTACTTC.

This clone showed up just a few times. CDR3 sequence (DNA): TGCAGTGCGGGCTCATCCTACGAGCAGTACTTC. The encoded protein is CSAGSSYEQYF. The V call is TRBV20-1, the J call TRBJ2-7, with no clear D. Trimming took 6 bases from V and 1 from J, leaving 7 bases between them. CDR3 length: 11 residues. Germline V CDR1 and CDR2: DFQATT, SNEGSKA (reference sequence).

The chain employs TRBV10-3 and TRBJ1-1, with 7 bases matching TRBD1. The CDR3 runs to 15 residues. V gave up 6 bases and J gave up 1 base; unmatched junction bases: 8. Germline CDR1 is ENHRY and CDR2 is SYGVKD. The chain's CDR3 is CAISSRGQQNTEAFF. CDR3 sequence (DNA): TGTGCCATCAGCTCTCGGGGACAGCAGAACACTGAAGCTTTCTTT.

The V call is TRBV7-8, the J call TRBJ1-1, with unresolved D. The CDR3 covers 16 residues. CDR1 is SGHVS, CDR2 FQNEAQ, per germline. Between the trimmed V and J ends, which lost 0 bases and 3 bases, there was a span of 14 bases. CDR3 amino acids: CASSLATRREDTEAFF. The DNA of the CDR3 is TGTGCCAGCAGCTTAGCGACGCGGAGGGAGGACACTGAAGCTTTCTTT.

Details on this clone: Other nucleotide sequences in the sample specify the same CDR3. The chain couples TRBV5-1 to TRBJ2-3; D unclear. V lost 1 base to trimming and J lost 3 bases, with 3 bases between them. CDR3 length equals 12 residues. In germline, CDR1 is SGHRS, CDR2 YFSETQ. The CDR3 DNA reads TGCGCCAGCAGCTTGAGTACAGATACGCAGTATTTT. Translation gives CASSLSTDTQYF.

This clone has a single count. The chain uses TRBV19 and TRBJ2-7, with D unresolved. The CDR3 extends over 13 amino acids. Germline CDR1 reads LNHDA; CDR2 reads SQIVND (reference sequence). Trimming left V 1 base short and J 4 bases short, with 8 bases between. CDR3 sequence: CASSIGSWYEQYF. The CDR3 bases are TGTGCCAGTAGTATAGGATCGTGGTACGAGCAGTACTTC.

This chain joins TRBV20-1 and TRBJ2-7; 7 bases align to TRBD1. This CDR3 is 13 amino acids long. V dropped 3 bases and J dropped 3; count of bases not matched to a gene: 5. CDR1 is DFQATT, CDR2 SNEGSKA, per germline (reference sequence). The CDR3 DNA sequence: TGCAGTGCTAGTAGACAGGGACACTACGAGCAGTACTTC. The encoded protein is CSASRQGHYEQYF.

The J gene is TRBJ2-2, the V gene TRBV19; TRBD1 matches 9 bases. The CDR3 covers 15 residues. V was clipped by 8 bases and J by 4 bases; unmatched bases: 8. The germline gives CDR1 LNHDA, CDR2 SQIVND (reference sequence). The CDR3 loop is CASRQGDGPTGELFF. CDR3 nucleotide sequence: TGTGCCAGTCGACAGGGGGATGGTCCCACCGGGGAGCTGTTTTTT.

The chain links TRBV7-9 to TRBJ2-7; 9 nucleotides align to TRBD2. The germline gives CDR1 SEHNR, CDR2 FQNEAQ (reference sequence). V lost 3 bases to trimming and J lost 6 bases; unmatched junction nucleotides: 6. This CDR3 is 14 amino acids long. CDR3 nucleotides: TGTGCCAGCAGCTTTAGCGGGAGAGATGTCGAGCAGTACTTC. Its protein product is CASSFSGRDVEQYF.

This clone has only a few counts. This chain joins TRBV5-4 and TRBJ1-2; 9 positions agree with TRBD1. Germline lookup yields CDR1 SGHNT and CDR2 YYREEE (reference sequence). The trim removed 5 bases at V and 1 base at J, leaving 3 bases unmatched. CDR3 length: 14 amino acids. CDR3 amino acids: CASSLTGGNYGYTF. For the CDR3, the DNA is TGTGCCAGCAGTTTGACAGGGGGTAACTATGGCTACACCTTC.

In DNA, the CDR3 is TGTGCCAGCAGTGAGCCTAGCGGGAGCCGGTACGAGCAGTACTTC. Translated, it gives CASSEPSGSRYEQYF. The genes are TRBV25-1 and TRBJ2-7; 10 bases align to TRBD2. J lost 4 bases, V lost 3 bases, and 6 bases had no gene match. Germline-derived CDR1 and CDR2 are MGHDK and SYGVNS. The CDR3 runs 15 residues.

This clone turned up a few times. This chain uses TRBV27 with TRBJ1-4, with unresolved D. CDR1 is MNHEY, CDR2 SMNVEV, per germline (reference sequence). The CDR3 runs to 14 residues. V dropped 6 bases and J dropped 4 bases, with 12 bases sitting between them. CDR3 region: CASRKGRNNEKLFF. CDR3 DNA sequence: TGTGCCAGCAGGAAAGGCCGTAATAATGAAAAACTGTTTTTT.

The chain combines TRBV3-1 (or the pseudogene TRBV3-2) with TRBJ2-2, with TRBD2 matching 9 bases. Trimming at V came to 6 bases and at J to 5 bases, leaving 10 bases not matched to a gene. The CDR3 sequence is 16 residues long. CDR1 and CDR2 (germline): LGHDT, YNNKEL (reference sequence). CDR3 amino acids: CASSPRALAGTGELFF. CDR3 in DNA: TGTGCCAGCAGTCCCCGGGCCCTAGCGGGAACCGGGGAGCTGTTTTTT.

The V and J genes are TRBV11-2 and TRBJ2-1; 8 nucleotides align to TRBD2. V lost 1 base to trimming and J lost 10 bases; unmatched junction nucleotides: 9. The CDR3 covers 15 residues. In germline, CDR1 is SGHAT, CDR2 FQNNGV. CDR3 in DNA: TGTGCCAGCAGCTTAGTAGCGGGACTAGTCAGAGAGCAGTTCTTC. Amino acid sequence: CASSLVAGLVREQFF.

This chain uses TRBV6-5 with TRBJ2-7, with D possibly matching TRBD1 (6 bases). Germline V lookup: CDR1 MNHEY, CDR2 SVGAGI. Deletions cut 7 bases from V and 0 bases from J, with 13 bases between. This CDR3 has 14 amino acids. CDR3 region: CASTWGRNSYEQYF. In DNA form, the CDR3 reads TGTGCCAGCACTTGGGGGCGGAACTCCTACGAGCAGTACTTC.

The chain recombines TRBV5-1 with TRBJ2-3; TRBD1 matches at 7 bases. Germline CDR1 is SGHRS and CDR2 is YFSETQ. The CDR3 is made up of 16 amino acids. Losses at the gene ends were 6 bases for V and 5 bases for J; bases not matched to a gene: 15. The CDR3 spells CASTAQGTAGVDTQYF. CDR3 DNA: TGCGCCAGCACCGCGCAAGGGACAGCCGGGGTAGATACGCAGTATTTT.

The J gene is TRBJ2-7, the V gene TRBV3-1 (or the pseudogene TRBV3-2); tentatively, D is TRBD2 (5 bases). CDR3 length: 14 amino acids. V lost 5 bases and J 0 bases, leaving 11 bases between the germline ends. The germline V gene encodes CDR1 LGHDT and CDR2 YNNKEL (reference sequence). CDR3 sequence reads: CASSRETSSYEQYF. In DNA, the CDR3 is TGTGCCAGCAGCAGGGAAACTAGCTCCTACGAGCAGTACTTC.

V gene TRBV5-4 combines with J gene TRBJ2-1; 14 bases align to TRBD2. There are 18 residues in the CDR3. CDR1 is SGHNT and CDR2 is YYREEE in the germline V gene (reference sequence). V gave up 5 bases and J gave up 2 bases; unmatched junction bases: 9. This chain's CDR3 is CASRPGTSGSLTYNEQFF. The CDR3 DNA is TGTGCCAGCAGGCCTGGGACTAGCGGGAGTCTTACCTACAATGAGCAGTTCTTC.

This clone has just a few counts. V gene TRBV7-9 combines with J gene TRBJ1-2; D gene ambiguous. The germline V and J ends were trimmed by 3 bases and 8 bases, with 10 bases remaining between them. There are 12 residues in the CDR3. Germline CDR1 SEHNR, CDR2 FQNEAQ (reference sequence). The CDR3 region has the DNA TGTGCCAGCAGCTTTGGGGAAGAAGGCTACACCTTC. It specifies CASSFGEEGYTF.